One T cell receptor (beta chain) is described in this entry. This table comes from immunoSEQ multiplex PCR, and its TCRdb copy is limited to in-frame clones, with some not included. The profile shows approximately 75,000 clones, approximately 97% of them singletons. This entry belongs to a study of technical replicates of blood from a few donors. Trimming took off 0 bases at V and 7 bases at J, with 5 bases between the two ends. Germline assignment: CDR1 SGHRS and CDR2 YFSETQ. The CDR3 is 12 residues long. This chain uses TRBV5-1 with TRBJ2-1, with D unresolved. The sequence was collected from a human donor in good health. The sample comprised T cells isolated from PBMCs. CDR3 DNA: TGCGCCAGCAGCTTGGGAGGAAATGAGCAGTTCTTC. It specifies CASSLGGNEQFF.